The 4 T cell receptor beta chains presented below share a single source sample, sequenced in a study of control samples from healthy donors and cancer patients. Clones were sequenced by immunoSEQ multiplex PCR, and TCRdb holds only the in-frame ones, with some missing. The data show about 80,000 clones, over 85% seen once. Sequenced material: blood. Source of these receptors: a man over 45 in good health.

This chain links TRBV7-2 with TRBJ2-3, with TRBD2 matching 11 bases. Unmatched junction bases numbered 5, after V lost 2 bases and J lost 7 bases. The CDR3 runs to 15 residues. Germline values: CDR1 SGHTA, CDR2 FQGNSA. The CDR3 is CASSLPGLAVNTQYF. The CDR3 region has the DNA TGTGCCAGCAGCTTACCGGGACTAGCGGTTAATACGCAGTATTTT.

This rearrangement joins TRBV9 to TRBJ2-7; 8 bases map to TRBD2. CDR3 length equals 15 residues. Germline CDR1 and CDR2: SGDLS and YYNGEE. With 0 bases clipped from V and 3 bases from J, the junction kept 5 bases outside the gene matches. CDR3 coding DNA: TGTGCCAGCAGCGTAGCTTCCAGCGGGGGCTACGAGCAGTACTTC. Translating it yields CASSVASSGGYEQYF.

This chain links TRBV5-6 with TRBJ2-7; TRBD1 agrees at 9 bases. With V trimmed by 2 bases and J by 3 bases, 6 bases remained unmatched. CDR1 SGHDT and CDR2 YYEEEE come from the germline V gene. The CDR3 is 15 residues long. The CDR3 spells CASSFRDRAFYEQYF. The DNA for the CDR3 is TGTGCCAGCAGCTTCCGGGACAGGGCATTCTACGAGCAGTACTTC.

The chain combines TRBV12-3 or TRBV12-4 with TRBJ2-2; a possible D gene is TRBD1 (5 bases). V was clipped by 5 bases and J by 9 bases, with 10 bases between them. This CDR3 spans 12 amino acids. The CDR3 spells CASSTGYRELFF. The CDR3 nucleotides read TGTGCCAGCAGTACAGGCTACCGGGAGCTGTTTTTT.